This TCR beta chain was recovered during a study of naive and memory T cell subsets. Study observations and caveats: Findings for naive and memory subsets could not be checked against ground truth.

This clonotype was picked up a small number of times. Its target is not known. An equimolar mix of two oligonucleotides served as the beta constant-region primer for TRBC1 and TRBC2. Four rounds of PCR amplified the ligated cDNA using nested alpha and beta constant-region primers plus SP2. TCRdb re-analysed the UMI-ligation and nested PCR reads in MiXCR, keeping a single row per CDR3 protein. This table has around 130,000 distinct CDR3 sequences, around 35% appearing once. From the second PCR step, alpha and beta chains were amplified apart. Sequencing was performed on central memory CD4+ T cells from blood. The clonotype originates from a human donor in good health.

The CDR3 loop reads CASSISGRDYNEQFF. The DNA of the CDR3 is TGTGCCAGTAGTATAAGCGGGAGAGACTACAATGAGCAGTTCTTC. The chain couples TRBV19 to TRBJ2-1, with 8 bases lining up with TRBD2. Losses at the gene ends were 2 bases for V and 3 bases for J; bases not matched to a gene: 3. The CDR3 spans 15 residues. Germline CDR1 is LNHDA and CDR2 is SQIVND (reference sequence).